This T cell receptor beta chain derives from a study of shared clonotypes between healthy human individuals. Naive CD8 cells comprised CD45RO-negative, CCR7-positively selected cells, excluding terminally differentiated effector memory CD45RA+ cells. Donors, healthy HIV-negative adults, lacked recent acute infections or vaccinations. Once extracted for a subset, genomic DNA was divided evenly among several immunoSEQ plates. Sequenced by immunoSEQ multiplex PCR; TCRdb stores in-frame clones only, minus some. The repertoire has roughly 2.1 million clones, about 93% of them found once; the top ten carry more than 1.5%. For this clone: Its antigen is not known.

Findings and limits, study-wide: The authors sampled blood alone, and tissue repertoires likely differ. The study drew on few donors, limiting represented genetic and exposure-history diversity.

From germline, CDR1 is SGHDT and CDR2 YYEEEE. V was clipped by 4 bases and J by 6 bases; unmatched bases: 9. The CDR3 covers 15 residues. This chain links TRBV5-6 with TRBJ2-1, with 8 nucleotides matching TRBD1. This sequence originates from a man aged 18 to 35 in good health. Some clones in this sample may be carry-over from other donors' samples. The sample consisted of naive CD8+ T cells from PBMCs. The DNA of the CDR3 is TGTGCCAGCAGCCTCCCCGGACAGGGACCCAATGAGCAGTTCTTC. Protein sequence: CASSLPGQGPNEQFF.